This T cell receptor beta chain is drawn from a study of prognosis after radiotherapy for stage I lung cancer. In the study overall: Among the enrolled patients, fourteen had newly diagnosed primary stage I lung tumors, while about 5 had oligometastatic NSCLC following surgical resection of the primary tumor. Aged roughly 50 to 84 years, with a median of roughly 78 years, the patients were roughly 14 men and roughly six women. General observations from the study: Any tumor specificity that the expanded TCR clones may have had was not determined.

This clonotype was detected a few times. Its cognate antigen is unknown. Germline values: CDR1 SGHVS, CDR2 FQNEAQ. The CDR3 sequence is 15 residues long. V was clipped by 2 bases and J by 3 bases; unmatched bases: 3. CDR3 of TCR beta was amplified from genomic DNA via a two-round multiplex PCR. First-round PCR, the initial amplification, used primers specific to each TRBV and TRBJ gene. TCRdb independently ran MiXCR on the multiplex PCR reads; one entry per CDR3 protein. The table lists tens of thousands of distinct CDR3 sequences, approximately 39% of them singletons. All patients showed node-negative disease on CT and PET/CT and lacked prior chemotherapy, radiotherapy or other malignancies.

This specimen consisted of PBMCs, obtained before or after stereotactic body radiation therapy (not recorded which). The gene calls are TRBV7-8 and TRBJ2-4; TRBD1 aligns across 8 bases. This clonotype was obtained from a donor aged 50 or older with non-small cell lung cancer. The CDR3: CASSLLDRDKNIQYF. Written as DNA, the CDR3 is TGTGCCAGCAGCTTACTGGACAGGGACAAAAACATTCAGTACTTC.